This TCR beta chain was found in a study of cytomegalovirus exposure and HLA in healthy donors. The PCR contained 60 Vbeta and 13 Jbeta primers. The method was immunoSEQ multiplex PCR; TCRdb's version includes in-frame clones alone and lacks a portion of them. Of 140,000 or so clones in the sample, approximately 81% were seen once. Germline V gives CDR1 LNHDA, CDR2 SQIVND (reference sequence). This CDR3 is built from 11 residues. V was pared by 5 bases and J by 7 bases, with 8 bases between. The chain couples TRBV19 to TRBJ1-2, with D possibly being TRBD1 (5 bases). The TCR sequence derives from a boy younger than 10 in good health and CMV-seronegative. Specimen: PBMCs. As DNA, the CDR3 is TGTGCCAGTAGTCAAGGGGCTGGCTACACCTTC. Translating gives CASSQGAGYTF.